Listed here are 20 T cell receptor beta chains from one sample, sequenced in a study of naive and memory T cell subsets. Both TRBC1 and TRBC2 were covered by a beta constant-region primer of two equimolar oligonucleotides. MiXCR, run by TCRdb on the UMI-ligation and nested PCR reads, gives a single entry per CDR3 protein. The table has around 90,000 distinct CDR3 sequences, roughly 7% seen once. Sequencing was done on a sample of central memory CD4+ T cells from blood. These receptors were collected from a human donor in good health.

In the case of this clonotype: Being one base from a much bigger clone, this may be a read error. The V and J genes are TRBV18 and TRBJ1-6, with D maybe TRBD1 (5 bases). Trimming left V 6 bases short and J 7 bases short, with 16 bases between. The CDR3 runs to 15 residues. Germline lookup yields CDR1 KGHSH and CDR2 LQKENI. The CDR3 loop is CASSRGPGRNSPLHF. The CDR3 DNA reads as TGTGCCAGCTCCCGAGGGCCGGGACGCAATTCACCCCTCCACTTT.

This clonotype appeared once. This could be a read error, since a much larger clone is one nucleotide away. The chain links TRBV29-1 to TRBJ2-1; D uncertain. This CDR3 comprises 10 residues. CDR1 is SQVTM and CDR2 is ANQGSEA in the germline V gene. This chain's CDR3 is CSTNYSEQFF. The CDR3 DNA is TGCAGCACAAACTACAGTGAGCAGTTCTTC.

This chain uses TRBV7-2 with TRBJ1-5; D is possibly TRBD1 (5 bases). The CDR3 extends over 14 amino acids. Looked up from germline, CDR1 is SGHTA and CDR2 is FQGNSA. Trimming shortened V by 5 bases and J by 7 bases, and 15 bases separated the two germline ends. CDR3 loop: CASSQQPGKQPQHF. CDR3 sequence (DNA): TGTGCCAGCAGCCAGCAACCAGGGAAACAGCCCCAGCATTTT.

Ten or more counts support this clonotype. The chain has TRBV30 and TRBJ1-6; 7 nucleotides align to TRBD1. Looked up from germline, CDR1 is GTSNPN and CDR2 is SVGIG (reference sequence). V lost 4 bases to trimming and J lost 9 bases; unmatched junction nucleotides: 12. The CDR3 spans 15 residues. The CDR3 loop reads CAWTFRSTGTSPLHF. Written as DNA, the CDR3 is TGTGCCTGGACGTTTCGGTCGACAGGGACTTCACCCCTCCACTTT.

This sequence joins TRBV7-2 and TRBJ2-7; D unclear. The length of the CDR3 is 17 residues. V was cut by 5 bases and J by 0 bases, with 20 bases left in between. Germline CDR1 and CDR2: SGHTA and FQGNSA. The CDR3 nucleotides read TGTGCCAGCAGCCCCAGGATAACCACTTTTAGCTCCTACGAGCAGTACTTC. This translates into CASSPRITTFSSYEQYF.

This clonotype was counted at least ten times. The J gene is TRBJ1-1, the V gene TRBV12-3 or TRBV12-4, with no clear D. The CDR3 has 15 amino acids. Trimming took off 3 bases at V and 0 bases at J, with 11 bases between the two ends. The CDR3 sequence is CASSLNPTLNTEAFF. CDR3 sequence (DNA): TGTGCCAGCAGTTTGAATCCCACCCTGAACACTGAAGCTTTCTTT.

The chain links TRBV12-3 or TRBV12-4 to TRBJ2-1; TRBD1 or TRBD2 may be the D gene (5 bases each). Trimming pared 5 bases from V and 9 bases from J, leaving 11 bases between. The length of the CDR3 is 12 residues. The CDR3, as DNA: TGTGCCAGCAGTCCCCGGGGCGGTGAGCAGTTCTTC. Translating it yields CASSPRGGEQFF.

This clonotype has at least ten counts. The rearrangement links TRBV5-1 to TRBJ1-6; TRBD1 agrees at 9 bases. Germline V gene sequence: CDR1 SGHRS, CDR2 YFSETQ. With 4 bases clipped from V and 4 bases from J, the junction kept 6 bases outside the gene matches. The CDR3 has 16 amino acids. Here the CDR3 reads CASSRRTGAYNSPLHF. The CDR3 nucleotides are TGCGCCAGCAGCCGTAGGACAGGGGCTTATAATTCACCCCTCCACTTT.

This clonotype was seen repeatedly, ten times or more. As DNA, the CDR3 is TGTGCCAGCAGCTTAAATAGCCGTGAAAAACTGTTTTTT. Protein: CASSLNSREKLFF. This chain uses TRBV7-2 with TRBJ1-4; D is unresolved. The germline gives CDR1 SGHTA, CDR2 FQGNSA. Trimming shortened V by 2 bases and J by 7 bases, and 8 bases separated the two germline ends. CDR3 length: 13 residues.

The sample holds many counts of this clonotype. The chain couples TRBV7-9 to TRBJ1-1; D is uncertain. Per germline, CDR1 SEHNR and CDR2 FQNEAQ (reference sequence). V shed 1 base and J shed 11 bases, with 14 bases lying between them. The CDR3 contains 13 residues. The CDR3 is CASSLVFSEGAFF. The CDR3 region has the DNA TGTGCCAGCAGCTTAGTATTCTCGGAGGGCGCTTTCTTT.

The chain carries TRBV16 and TRBJ2-7, with a tentative D call TRBD1 (5 bases). Germline loops: CDR1 KGHSY, CDR2 FQNENV. The ends were cut back, 4 bases at V and 7 bases at J, with 20 bases in the middle. This CDR3 spans 15 amino acids. The CDR3 bases are TGTGCCAGCAGCCCCGGGTTAACAGGCCCGGGTGAGCAGTACTTC. Amino acid sequence: CASSPGLTGPGEQYF. The variable domain in full, with the rest retrieved from reference TRBV16 and TRBJ2-7, is GEEVAQTPKHLVRGEGQKAKLYCAPIKGHSYVFWYQQVLKNEFKFLISFQNENVFDETGMPKERFSAKCLPNSPCSLEIQATKLEDSAVYFCASSPGLTGPGEQYFGPGTRLTVT.

The sample holds a few counts of this clonotype. The chain joins TRBV27 to TRBJ2-2; tentatively, D is TRBD1 or TRBD2 (6 bases each). V lost 2 bases, J lost 5 bases, and 12 bases lay in between. The CDR3 contains 15 residues. Germline V lookup: CDR1 MNHEY, CDR2 SMNVEV (reference sequence). Written as DNA, the CDR3 is TGTGCCAGCAGTTTACGGGGGCTAGTTACCGGGGAGCTGTTTTTT. Translating it yields CASSLRGLVTGELFF.

This clonotype appeared many times. The chain joins TRBV12-3 or TRBV12-4 to TRBJ1-4, with D possibly matching TRBD1 (5 bases). CDR3 length: 14 amino acids. The ends were cut back, 2 bases at V and 7 bases at J, with 11 bases in the middle. CDR3 coding DNA: TGTGCCAGCAGTTTACCCGGGGGGGTTGAAAAACTGTTTTTT. Its protein product is CASSLPGGVEKLFF.

This clonotype was observed at least ten times. The chain has TRBV7-8 and TRBJ2-7; D is possibly TRBD2 (6 bases). V lost 1 base and J 1 base, leaving 14 bases between the germline ends. Germline lookup yields CDR1 SGHVS and CDR2 FQNEAQ. This CDR3 region has 16 residues. In nucleotides, the CDR3 is TGTGCCAGCAGCTTAGGGAGGGAGTATCTATCCTACGAGCAGTACTTC. Translated: CASSLGREYLSYEQYF.

In its sample, this clonotype was seen many times. The rearrangement uses TRBV5-4 and TRBJ2-3; the match to TRBD2 covers 10 bases. V gave up 4 bases and J gave up 1 base; unmatched junction bases: 3. CDR3 size: 15 residues. CDR1 and CDR2 (germline): SGHNT, YYREEE (reference sequence). In DNA, the CDR3 is TGTGCCAGCAGCCCTAGCGGGGGAGGCACAGATACGCAGTATTTT. Amino acids: CASSPSGGGTDTQYF.

The chain combines TRBV7-2 with TRBJ2-3; D remains unclear. The CDR3 is 14 residues long. Germline-derived CDR1 and CDR2 are SGHTA and FQGNSA. The germline V and J ends were trimmed by 4 bases and 2 bases, with 10 bases remaining between them. The CDR3 region has the DNA TGTGCCAGCAGCTGGGCCGGGCTCACAGATACGCAGTATTTT. Its translation is CASSWAGLTDTQYF.

The table lists this clonotype with many counts. The chain links TRBV27 to TRBJ2-4; a weak D match, TRBD2 (5 bases). Germline V gene sequence: CDR1 MNHEY, CDR2 SMNVEV (reference sequence). V shed 3 bases and J shed 3 bases, with 12 bases lying between them. CDR3 length: 15 residues. The DNA of the CDR3 is TGTGCCAGCAGTTTGACGGGGTTGGGCAAAAACATTCAGTACTTC. Amino acid sequence: CASSLTGLGKNIQYF.

The rearrangement links TRBV20-1 to TRBJ2-3; 8 bases map to TRBD1. Germline trimming cut 5 bases from V and 6 bases from J; bases unmatched to any gene: 10. Germline V gene lookup returns CDR1 DFQATT and CDR2 SNEGSKA (reference sequence). The CDR3 extends over 14 amino acids. The CDR3 is CSAGYRQGRDTQYF. DNA for the CDR3: TGCAGTGCTGGCTACCGACAGGGGAGGGATACGCAGTATTTT.

This clonotype came up many times. For the CDR3, the DNA is TGTGCCAGCAGGACCAGCGGGAGTCGCACCGGGGAGCTGTTTTTT. Encoded protein: CASRTSGSRTGELFF. The chain couples TRBV2 to TRBJ2-2; TRBD2 matches 8 bases. Germline V gives CDR1 SNHLY, CDR2 FYNNEI. V was pared by 6 bases and J by 4 bases, with 7 bases of the junction left unmatched. The CDR3 runs 15 residues.

A note on this clonotype: A much larger clone sits a single nucleotide away, making a read error possible. J is TRBJ2-1 and V is TRBV18; D gene unclear. Germline V gives CDR1 KGHSH, CDR2 LQKENI. Trimming left V 6 bases short and J 0 bases short, with 15 bases between. The CDR3 length is 16 residues. The CDR3 DNA follows: TGTGCCAGCTCCTCACAGTCAATGATCTCCTACAATGAGCAGTTCTTC. Amino acid sequence: CASSSQSMISYNEQFF.